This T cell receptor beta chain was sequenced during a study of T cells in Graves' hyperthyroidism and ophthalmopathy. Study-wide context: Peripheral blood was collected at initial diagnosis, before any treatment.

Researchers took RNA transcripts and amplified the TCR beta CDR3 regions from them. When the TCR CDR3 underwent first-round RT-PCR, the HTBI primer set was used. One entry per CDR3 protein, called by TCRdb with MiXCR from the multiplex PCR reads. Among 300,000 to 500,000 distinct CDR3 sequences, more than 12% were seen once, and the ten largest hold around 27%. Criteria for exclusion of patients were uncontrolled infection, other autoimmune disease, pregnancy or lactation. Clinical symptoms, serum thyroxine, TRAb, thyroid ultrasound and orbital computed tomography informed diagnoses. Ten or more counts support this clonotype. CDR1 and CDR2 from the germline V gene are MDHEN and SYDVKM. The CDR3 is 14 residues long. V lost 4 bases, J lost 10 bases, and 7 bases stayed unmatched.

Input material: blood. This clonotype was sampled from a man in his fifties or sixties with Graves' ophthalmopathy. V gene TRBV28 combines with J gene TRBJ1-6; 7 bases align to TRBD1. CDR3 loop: CASSYATGQSPLHF. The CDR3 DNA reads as TGTGCCAGCAGTTACGCGACAGGGCAATCACCCCTCCACTTT.